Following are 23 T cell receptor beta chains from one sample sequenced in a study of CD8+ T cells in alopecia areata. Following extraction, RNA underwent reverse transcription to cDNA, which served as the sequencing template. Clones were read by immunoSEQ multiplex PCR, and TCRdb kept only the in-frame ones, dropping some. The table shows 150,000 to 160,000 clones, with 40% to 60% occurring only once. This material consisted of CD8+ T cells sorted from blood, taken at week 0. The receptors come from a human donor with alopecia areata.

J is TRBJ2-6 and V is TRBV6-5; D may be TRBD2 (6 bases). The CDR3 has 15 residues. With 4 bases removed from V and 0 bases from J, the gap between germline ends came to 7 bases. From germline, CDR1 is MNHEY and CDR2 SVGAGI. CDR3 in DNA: TGTGCCAGCAGTTCGGAGGGCTCTGGGGCCAACGTCCTGACTTTC. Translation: CASSSEGSGANVLTF.

CDR3: CAWSVKAVYGYTF. CDR3 DNA sequence: TGTGCCTGGAGTGTTAAGGCAGTCTATGGCTACACCTTC. The chain uses TRBV30 and TRBJ1-2; no firm D call. Germline V gene data show CDR1 as GTSNPN and CDR2 as SVGIG (reference sequence). The CDR3 extends over 13 amino acids. With 0 bases removed from V and 4 bases from J, the gap between germline ends came to 9 bases.

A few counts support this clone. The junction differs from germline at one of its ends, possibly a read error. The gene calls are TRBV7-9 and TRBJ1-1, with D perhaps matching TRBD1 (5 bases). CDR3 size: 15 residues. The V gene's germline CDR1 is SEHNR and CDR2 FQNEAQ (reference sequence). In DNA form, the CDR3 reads TGCGCCAGCAGCCAAGATCGGGGGACTGGGACTGAAGCTTTCTTT. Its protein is CASSQDRGTGTEAFF. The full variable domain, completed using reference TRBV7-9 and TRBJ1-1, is DTGVSQNPRHKITKRGQNVTFRCDPISEHNRLYWYRQTLGQGPEFLTYFQNEAQLEKSRLLSDRFSAERPKGSFSTLEIQRTEQGDSAMYLCASSQDRGTGTEAFFGQGTRLTVV.

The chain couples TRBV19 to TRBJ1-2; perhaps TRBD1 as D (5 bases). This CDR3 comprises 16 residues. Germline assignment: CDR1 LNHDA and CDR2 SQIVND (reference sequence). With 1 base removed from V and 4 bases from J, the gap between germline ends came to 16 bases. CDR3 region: CASSIGPRQGSYGYTF. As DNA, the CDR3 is TGTGCCAGTAGTATAGGCCCCCGGCAGGGCAGCTATGGCTACACCTTC.

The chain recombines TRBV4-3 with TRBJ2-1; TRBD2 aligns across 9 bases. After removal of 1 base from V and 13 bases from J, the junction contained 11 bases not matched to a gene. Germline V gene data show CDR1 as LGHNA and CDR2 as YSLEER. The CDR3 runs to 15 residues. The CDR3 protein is CASSQGLTSGGRQFF. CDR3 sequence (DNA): TGCGCCAGCAGCCAAGGCTTGACTAGCGGCGGACGCCAGTTCTTC.

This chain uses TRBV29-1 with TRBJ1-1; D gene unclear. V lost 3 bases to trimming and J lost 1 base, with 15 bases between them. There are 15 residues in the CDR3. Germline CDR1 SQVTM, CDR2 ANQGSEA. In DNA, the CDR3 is TGCAGCGTTGAGCCCGTCAGTACCAGGAACACTGAAGCTTTCTTT. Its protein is CSVEPVSTRNTEAFF.

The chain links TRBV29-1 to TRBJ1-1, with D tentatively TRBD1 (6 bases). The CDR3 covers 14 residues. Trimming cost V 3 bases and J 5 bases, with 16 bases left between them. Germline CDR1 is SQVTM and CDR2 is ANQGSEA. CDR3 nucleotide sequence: TGCAGCGTTGACCCCAGGGGTTGGGAAACTGAAGCTTTCTTT. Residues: CSVDPRGWETEAFF. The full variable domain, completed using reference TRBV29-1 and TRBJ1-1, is SAVISQKPSRDICQRGTSLTIQCQVDSQVTMMFWYRQQPGQSLTLIATANQGSEATYESGFVIDKFPISRPNLTFSTLTVSNMSPEDSSIYLCSVDPRGWETEAFFGQGTRLTVV.

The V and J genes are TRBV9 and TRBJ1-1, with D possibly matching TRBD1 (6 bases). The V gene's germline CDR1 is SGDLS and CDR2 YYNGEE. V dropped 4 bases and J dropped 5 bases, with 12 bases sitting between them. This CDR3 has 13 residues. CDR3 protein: CASSLKGGTEAFF. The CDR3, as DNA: TGTGCCAGCAGCCTCAAGGGGGGGACTGAAGCTTTCTTT.

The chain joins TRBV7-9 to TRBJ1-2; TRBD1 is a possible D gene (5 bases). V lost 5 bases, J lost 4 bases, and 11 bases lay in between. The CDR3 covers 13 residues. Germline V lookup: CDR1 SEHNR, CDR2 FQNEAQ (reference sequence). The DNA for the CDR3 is TGTGCCAGCAGCGCTCAGGGTGCCTATGGCTACACCTTC. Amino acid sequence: CASSAQGAYGYTF.

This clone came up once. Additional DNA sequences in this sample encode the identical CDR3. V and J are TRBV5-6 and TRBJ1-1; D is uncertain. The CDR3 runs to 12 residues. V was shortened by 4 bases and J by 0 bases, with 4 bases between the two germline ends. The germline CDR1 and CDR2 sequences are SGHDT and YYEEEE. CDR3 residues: CASSQMNTEAFF. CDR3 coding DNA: TGTGCCAGCAGCCAAATGAACACTGAAGCTTTCTTT.

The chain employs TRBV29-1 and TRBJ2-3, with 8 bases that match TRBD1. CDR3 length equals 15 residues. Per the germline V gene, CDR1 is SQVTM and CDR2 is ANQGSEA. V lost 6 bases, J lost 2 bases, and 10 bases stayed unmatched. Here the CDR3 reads CSVDPGTGPTDTQYF. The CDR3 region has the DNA TGCAGCGTAGACCCCGGGACAGGACCCACAGATACGCAGTATTTT.

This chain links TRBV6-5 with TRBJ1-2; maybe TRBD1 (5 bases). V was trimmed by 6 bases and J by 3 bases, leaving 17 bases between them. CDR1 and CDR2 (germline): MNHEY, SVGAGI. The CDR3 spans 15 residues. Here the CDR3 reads CASRTGTEIYYGYTF. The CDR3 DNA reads TGTGCCAGCAGAACCGGGACGGAGATTTACTATGGCTACACCTTC.

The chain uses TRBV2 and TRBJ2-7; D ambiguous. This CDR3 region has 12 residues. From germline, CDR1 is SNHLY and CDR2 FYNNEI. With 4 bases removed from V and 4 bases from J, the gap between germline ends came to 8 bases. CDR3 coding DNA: TGTGCCAGCAGTGGACGGATTTACGAGCAGTACTTC. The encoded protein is CASSGRIYEQYF. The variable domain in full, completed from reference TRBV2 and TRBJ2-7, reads EPEVTQTPSHQVTQMGQEVILRCVPISNHLYFYWYRQILGQKVEFLVSFYNNEISEKSEIFDDQFSVERPDGSNFTLKIRSTKLEDSAMYFCASSGRIYEQYFGPGTRLTVT.

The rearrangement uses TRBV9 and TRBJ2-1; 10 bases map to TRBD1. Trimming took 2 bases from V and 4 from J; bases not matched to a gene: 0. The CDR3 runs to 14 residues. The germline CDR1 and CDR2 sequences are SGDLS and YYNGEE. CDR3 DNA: TGTGCCAGCAGCGTGGGACAGGGGTACAATGAGCAGTTCTTC. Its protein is CASSVGQGYNEQFF. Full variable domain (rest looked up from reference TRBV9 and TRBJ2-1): DSGVTQTPKHLITATGQRVTLRCSPRSGDLSVYWYQQSLDQGLQFLIQYYNGEERAKGNILERFSAQQFPDLHSELNLSSLELGDSALYFCASSVGQGYNEQFFGPGTRLTVL.

The CDR3 nucleotides are TGTGCCAGTAGTATCGGGCCTCCCAATGAGCAGTTCTTC. It codes for CASSIGPPNEQFF. The genes are TRBV19 and TRBJ2-1, with D hard to call. With 3 bases removed from V and 6 bases from J, the gap between germline ends came to 9 bases. This CDR3 spans 13 amino acids. CDR1 LNHDA and CDR2 SQIVND come from the germline V gene (reference sequence).

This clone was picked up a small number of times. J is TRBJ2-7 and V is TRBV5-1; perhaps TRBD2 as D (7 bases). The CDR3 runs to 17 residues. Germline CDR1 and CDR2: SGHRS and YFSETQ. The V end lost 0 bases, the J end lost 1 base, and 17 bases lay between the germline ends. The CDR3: CASSLASGGRISYEQYF. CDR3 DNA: TGCGCCAGCAGCTTGGCCTCGGGGGGCCGAATTTCCTACGAGCAGTACTTC.

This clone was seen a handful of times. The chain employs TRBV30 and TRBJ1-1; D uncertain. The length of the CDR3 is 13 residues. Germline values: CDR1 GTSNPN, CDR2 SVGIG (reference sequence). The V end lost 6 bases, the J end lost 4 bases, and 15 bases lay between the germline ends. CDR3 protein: CACHPEVATEAFF. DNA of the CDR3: TGTGCCTGTCATCCAGAGGTGGCCACTGAAGCTTTCTTT.

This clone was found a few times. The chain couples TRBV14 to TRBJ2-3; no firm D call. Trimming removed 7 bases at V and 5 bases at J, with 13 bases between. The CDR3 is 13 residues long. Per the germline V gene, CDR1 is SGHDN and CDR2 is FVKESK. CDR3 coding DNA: TGTGCCAGCAATAAAAGGGCGATAGATACGCAGTATTTT. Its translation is CASNKRAIDTQYF.

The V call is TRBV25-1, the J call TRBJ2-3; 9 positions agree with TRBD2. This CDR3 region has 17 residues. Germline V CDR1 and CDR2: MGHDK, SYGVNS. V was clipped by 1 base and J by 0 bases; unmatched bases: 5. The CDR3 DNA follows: TGTGCCAGCAGTGAATGGGTAGCGGGGGATAGCACAGATACGCAGTATTTT. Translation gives CASSEWVAGDSTDTQYF.

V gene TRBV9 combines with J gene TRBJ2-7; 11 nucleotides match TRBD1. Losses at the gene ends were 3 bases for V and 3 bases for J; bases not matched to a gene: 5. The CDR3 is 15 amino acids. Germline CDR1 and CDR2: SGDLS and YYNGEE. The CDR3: CASSAGQGAIYEQYF. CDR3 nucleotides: TGTGCCAGCAGCGCTGGACAGGGGGCAATCTACGAGCAGTACTTC.

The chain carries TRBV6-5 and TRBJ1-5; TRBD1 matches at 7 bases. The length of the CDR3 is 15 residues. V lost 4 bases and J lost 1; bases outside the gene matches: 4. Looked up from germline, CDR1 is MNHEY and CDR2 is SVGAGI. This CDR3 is CASSFRGESNQPQHF. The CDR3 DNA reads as TGTGCCAGCAGTTTCAGGGGGGAGAGCAATCAGCCCCAGCATTTT.

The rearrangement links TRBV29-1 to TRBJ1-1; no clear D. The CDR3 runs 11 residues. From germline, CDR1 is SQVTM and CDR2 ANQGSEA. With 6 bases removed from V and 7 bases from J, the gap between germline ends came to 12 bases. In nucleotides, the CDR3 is TGCAGCGTCTTGTCCGGGAATGAAGCTTTCTTT. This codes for CSVLSGNEAFF.

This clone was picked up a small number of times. CDR3 loop: CASSLIGGRSGNTIYF. The CDR3 DNA follows: TGTGCCAGCAGCTTAATAGGCGGGAGGTCTGGAAACACCATATATTTT. V usage is TRBV13 and J usage is TRBJ1-3; D is undetermined. With 2 bases removed from V and 1 base from J, the gap between germline ends came to 12 bases. There are 16 residues in the CDR3. The germline V gene encodes CDR1 PRHDT and CDR2 FYEKMQ (reference sequence).